The subject of this entry is one T cell receptor beta chain. This may come from a read error, since a much larger clone is one base off. V was trimmed by 11 bases and J by 9 bases, leaving 10 bases between them. The CDR3 spans 9 residues. Germline lookup yields CDR1 SEHNR and CDR2 FQNEAQ (reference sequence). Unique molecular identifiers tagged individual cDNA molecules. TCRdb independently ran MiXCR on the 5' RACE reads; one entry per CDR3 protein. The sample holds 30,000 to 40,000 distinct CDR3 sequences, around 4.5% seen once. These data come from a study of early T cells in non-severe SARS-CoV-2 infection. Overall study: Sequencing of unsorted whole blood was done on bulk RNA, leaving chains unpaired.

The source is an adult who was a healthcare worker with PCR-confirmed SARS-CoV-2 infection or an uninfected control (not recorded which). This chain joins TRBV7-9 and TRBJ1-2; D ambiguous. Sequencing was done on a sample of whole blood. The CDR3 sequence: CASRECYTF. The CDR3, as DNA: TGTGCCTCCCGTGAGTGCTACACCTTC.